This T cell receptor (delta chain) derives from a study of Vδ1+ human thymocytes. Study results and limitations: About 20% of thymic delta-chain sequences were Vdelta2, with few Vdelta3, unlike blood Vdelta1+ controls. In the thymus, TRG and TRD repertoires looked highly polyclonal with Gaussian CDR3 lengths. Unexpected Vdelta2 sequences could cause misinterpretation of bulk repertoire data.

Extracted RNA was reverse transcribed into cDNA. Multiplex PCR used pooled V-gene forward primers and a constant-region reverse primer to amplify CDR3s. TCRdb reanalysed the multiplex PCR reads with CATT. The sample yields around 24,000 delta-chain clones, over 25% seen once. The germline V gene has CDR1 TSWWSYY and CDR2 QGS. The CDR3 loop spans 24 amino acids. Alphabeta T cells were depleted, then CD3+ Vdelta1+ Vdelta2- thymocytes were FACS-sorted. Sorted Vdelta1+ thymocytes were about 97% to 99.6% pure. Comment on this clone: Its antigen is unknown. Germline is not matched at one junction end, which may reflect a read error.

The TCR comes from a boy under two years old who had congenital heart surgery. Sequencing used Vdelta1+ gamma-delta thymocytes from the thymus. As for subset: FACS-sorted CD3+ TCRalphabeta- TCRVdelta1+ TCRVdelta2- thymocytes. The chain uses TRDV1 and TRDJ1, with 9 bases matching TRDD3. DNA for the CDR3: TGTGCTCGTGGGGAACTTCCTCCCGTATACTGGGGGACTACCGCTCTTTCGTACACCGATAAACTCATCTTT. Residues: CARGELPPVYWGTTALSYTDKLIF.